The present entry profiles one T cell receptor beta chain with its context. Antigen specificity is unknown. This sample was included in a study of T cell responses to AZD1222 COVID-19 vaccine. Study findings and constraints: The study identified only six AZD1222 recipients as seropositive at baseline. No day 14 peak samples; only post-peak repertoires were characterized. White British people made up most donors, females outnumbered males, and clonal diversity was possibly underestimated.

Sequencing was performed with immunoSEQ multiplex PCR; in TCRdb, only in-frame clones are kept and a portion is missing. The sample carries under 150,000 clones, roughly 86% recorded once. Second doses were pooled across both intervals (about 4 or about 12 weeks). This TCR was recovered from an adult who received the AZD1222 COVID-19 vaccine. The source material was peripheral blood, sampled 28 days after the second AZD1222 dose.

This CDR3 is CASSRPGTSGLTGELFF. CDR3 DNA: TGTGCCAGCAGTAGACCCGGGACTAGCGGGCTCACCGGGGAGCTGTTTTTT. The rearrangement uses TRBV27 and TRBJ2-2, with 12 positions matching TRBD2. The CDR3 has 17 residues. Germline CDR1 reads MNHEY; CDR2 reads SMNVEV (reference sequence). The junction had 8 bases not matched to a gene; V was cut back by 5 bases and J by 4 bases.